These 8 T cell receptor beta chains originate from one sample sequenced in a study of cytomegalovirus exposure and HLA in healthy donors. Clones were read by immunoSEQ multiplex PCR, and TCRdb kept only the in-frame ones, dropping some. The data contain about 240,000 clones, around 87% of them singletons. Sequencing input: PBMCs. All receptors derive from a woman younger than 45 in good health and CMV-seropositive.

The rearrangement links TRBV5-1 to TRBJ2-2, with 11 bases matching TRBD1. Germline V gene sequence: CDR1 SGHRS, CDR2 YFSETQ. The junction had 4 bases not matched to a gene; V was cut back by 5 bases and J by 7 bases. This CDR3 comprises 14 residues. CDR3 bases: TGCGCCAGCAGTGGACAGGGGGCAATCGGGGAGCTGTTTTTT. Encoded protein: CASSGQGAIGELFF.

The chain is built from TRBV19 and TRBJ1-2; maybe TRBD1 (6 bases). This CDR3 region has 15 residues. V lost 0 bases and J 6 bases, leaving 14 bases between the germline ends. CDR1 and CDR2 (germline): LNHDA, SQIVND (reference sequence). This CDR3 reads CASSIDQEAGDGYTF. In DNA, the CDR3 is TGTGCCAGTAGTATAGATCAAGAGGCAGGGGATGGCTACACCTTC.

J is TRBJ2-1 and V is TRBV6-5; 10 bases fit TRBD2. CDR1 is MNHEY, CDR2 SVGAGI, per germline. V lost 2 bases, J lost 2 bases, and 3 bases stayed unmatched. The CDR3 has 16 amino acids. The CDR3: CASSYELAGAYNEQFF. The CDR3 DNA sequence: TGTGCCAGCAGTTACGAGCTAGCGGGAGCCTACAATGAGCAGTTCTTC.

The CDR3 sequence: CASSQDRTVHEQYF. The CDR3 coding sequence is TGTGCCAGCAGCCAAGACAGGACGGTCCACGAGCAGTACTTC. The rearrangement uses TRBV7-8 and TRBJ2-7; TRBD1 might be the D (6 bases). This CDR3 spans 14 amino acids. The germline V gene encodes CDR1 SGHVS and CDR2 FQNEAQ. V lost 5 bases and J lost 5, with 16 bases in between.

Details on this clone: Other DNA sequences in this sample translate to the same CDR3. The chain carries TRBV28 and TRBJ2-7; TRBD1 matches 9 bases. The CDR3 extends over 14 amino acids. V was clipped by 5 bases and J by 3 bases; unmatched bases: 5. The germline V gene has CDR1 MDHEN and CDR2 SYDVKM. The CDR3 region is CASSLGDRVYEQYF. CDR3 DNA: TGTGCCAGCAGTCTAGGGGACAGGGTCTACGAGCAGTACTTC.

The V call is TRBV6-5, the J call TRBJ1-3, with D unclear. Germline-derived CDR1 and CDR2 are MNHEY and SVGAGI. The ends were cut back, 10 bases at V and 0 bases at J, with 10 bases in the middle. This CDR3 spans 13 amino acids. The CDR3 sequence is CATSPYSGNTIYF. In DNA form, the CDR3 reads TGTGCCACTTCCCCCTACTCTGGAAACACCATATATTTT.

The chain combines TRBV11-3 with TRBJ2-5, with TRBD2 matching 7 bases. In germline, CDR1 is SGHNT, CDR2 YENEEA. V dropped 3 bases and J dropped 2; count of bases not matched to a gene: 21. The CDR3 totals 20 residues. The CDR3: CASSFPLRGTTTIQQETQYF. The CDR3 DNA reads TGTGCCAGCAGCTTCCCCCTTCGTGGGACTACAACCATCCAACAAGAGACCCAGTACTTC.

This clone was observed once. This chain links TRBV6-1 with TRBJ2-1, with 7 bases that match TRBD2. This CDR3 region has 14 residues. The trim removed 9 bases at V and 4 bases at J, leaving 9 bases unmatched. The germline V gene has CDR1 MNHNS and CDR2 SASEGT. CDR3 protein: CASPASGPYNEQFF. The CDR3 DNA follows: TGTGCCAGTCCGGCTAGCGGACCTTACAATGAGCAGTTCTTC.